The 17 T cell receptor beta chains reported below all come from one sample, sequenced in a study of blood T cell repertoires in COVID-19 (dated by TCRdb to about 2020). The library was obtained by the immunoSEQ multiplex PCR assay. TCRdb stores this immuneACCESS table with in-frame sequences only. Part of the clones is absent; in the studies checked, under half of the shortfall reflects unresolved V genes, and no reason is known for the rest. The sample data list hundreds of thousands of clones, and around 92% of these were observed just once. The ten most abundant clones make up 2.5% to 3.5% of the sample. Sequencing used peripheral blood. The source is a woman aged 25 to 39 with COVID-19, enrolled during active disease.

CDR3 sequence: CASSEPPSGETQYF. In DNA form, the CDR3 reads TGTGCCAGCAGTGAACCGCCCTCAGGGGAGACCCAGTACTTC. This chain links TRBV2 with TRBJ2-5, with a tentative D call TRBD1 (5 bases). The CDR3 extends over 14 amino acids. Trimming stripped 2 bases from V and 5 bases from J, with 12 bases between. The germline CDR1 and CDR2 sequences are SNHLY and FYNNEI.

Comments on this clone: One end of the junction varies from germline; a read error may be responsible. The V call is TRBV7-7, the J call TRBJ1-2; TRBD1 matches at 7 bases. CDR3 size: 14 residues. Looked up from germline, CDR1 is SSHAT and CDR2 is FNYEAQ (reference sequence). CDR3 nucleotide sequence: TGTGCTAGCAGCGCGGCAGGGGGAGATGATGGCTACACCTTC. Translating gives CASSAAGGDDGYTF.

The J gene is TRBJ2-3, the V gene TRBV7-9, with 10 bases identical to TRBD2. Germline CDR1 SEHNR, CDR2 FQNEAQ (reference sequence). The V and J ends lost 5 bases and 1 base, in that order; junction bases with no gene match: 9. This CDR3 is built from 17 residues. The CDR3 DNA sequence: TGTGCCAGCAGCCCCGTGGTAGCGGGGGGTGGCACAGATACGCAGTATTTT. This gives the protein CASSPVVAGGGTDTQYF.

CDR3 loop: CASSLGGLAVATDTQYF. In nucleotides, the CDR3 is TGTGCCAGCAGCTTAGGGGGGCTAGCGGTCGCTACAGATACGCAGTATTTT. The chain carries TRBV7-8 and TRBJ2-3, with D perhaps TRBD2 (7 bases). CDR3 length: 17 amino acids. Germline loops: CDR1 SGHVS, CDR2 FQNEAQ. The ends were cut back, 1 base at V and 3 bases at J, with 17 bases in the middle. Full variable domain (remainder filled in from reference TRBV7-8 and TRBJ2-3): GAGVSQSPRYKVAKRGQDVALRCDPISGHVSLFWYQQALGQGPEFLTYFQNEAQLDKSGLPSDRFFAERPEGSVSTLKIQRTQQEDSAVYLCASSLGGLAVATDTQYFGPGTRLTVL.

The table lists this clone with a count of one. Distinct nucleotide sequences in the sample also encode this CDR3. The chain combines TRBV5-1 with TRBJ1-1, with D unresolved. V gave up 1 base and J gave up 0 bases, with 7 bases separating them. The germline V gene encodes CDR1 SGHRS and CDR2 YFSETQ. The CDR3 spans 14 residues. The CDR3 loop reads CASSLNTLNTEAFF. CDR3 in DNA: TGCGCCAGCAGCTTGAACACGCTGAACACTGAAGCTTTCTTT.

This chain uses TRBV28 with TRBJ1-4; maybe TRBD1 (6 bases). This CDR3 spans 13 amino acids. The V gene lost 11 bases and the J gene lost 7 bases, with 17 bases spanning the gap. Per germline, CDR1 MDHEN and CDR2 SYDVKM. The CDR3 DNA sequence: TGTGCCGTACTAACAGGGAGGGGTGAAAAACTGTTTTTT. Protein: CAVLTGRGEKLFF.

There are a few counts of this clone. Mismatch with germline at one junction end may stem from a read error. V gene TRBV6-5 combines with J gene TRBJ1-5, with TRBD1 identical over 7 bases. The CDR3 spans 13 residues. Germline CDR1 and CDR2: MNHEY and SVGAGI. CDR3 protein: CASSRDSTQPQHF. In DNA, the CDR3 is TGTGCCAGCAGTCGGGACAGCACTCAGCCCCAGCATTTT.

This rearrangement joins TRBV19 to TRBJ1-2; TRBD1 might be the D (5 bases). The CDR3 runs to 13 residues. Germline CDR1 LNHDA, CDR2 SQIVND (reference sequence). Trimming cost V 6 bases and J 7 bases, with 15 bases left between them. DNA of the CDR3: TGTGCCAGTAGGCGATCGACAGTGGGTGGCTACACCTTC. It is translated as CASRRSTVGGYTF.

The genes are TRBV5-1 and TRBJ1-1; TRBD1 matches 8 bases. CDR1 is SGHRS, CDR2 YFSETQ, per germline. The CDR3 has 19 amino acids. J was trimmed by 0 bases and V by 0 bases; bases with no gene match: 13. The CDR3 protein is CASSLAGGRGRGVNTEAFF. CDR3 nucleotides: TGCGCCAGCAGCTTGGCCGGCGGCAGGGGGCGAGGGGTGAACACTGAAGCTTTCTTT.

The chain uses TRBV27 and TRBJ1-2; unclear D gene. Germline CDR1 is MNHEY and CDR2 is SMNVEV (reference sequence). Trimming cost V 0 bases and J 4 bases, with 15 bases left between them. The length of the CDR3 is 16 residues. DNA for the CDR3: TGTGCCAGCAGTTTATCGCCCCCGCTGGGCCGCTATGGCTACACCTTC. Its translation: CASSLSPPLGRYGYTF.

V is TRBV2 and J is TRBJ2-1; 9 nucleotides agree with TRBD1. V shed 3 bases, J shed 3 bases, and the junction held 0 bases outside the gene matches. Germline-derived CDR1 and CDR2 are SNHLY and FYNNEI. The CDR3 covers 14 residues. CDR3 residues: CASSEDRGYNEQFF. CDR3 bases: TGTGCCAGCAGTGAGGACAGGGGCTACAATGAGCAGTTCTTC.

The chain uses TRBV19 and TRBJ1-2; 9 nucleotides match TRBD1. The CDR3 covers 17 residues. Trimming cost V 6 bases and J 0 bases; bases outside gene matches: 11. Germline CDR1 reads LNHDA; CDR2 reads SQIVND (reference sequence). The CDR3 loop is CASSSISGQGTNYGYTF. Written as DNA, the CDR3 is TGTGCCAGTAGCAGTATATCAGGACAGGGGACTAACTATGGCTACACCTTC. Filled out from reference TRBV19 and TRBJ1-2, the complete variable domain reads DGGITQSPKYLFRKEGQNVTLSCEQNLNHDAMYWYRQDPGQGLRLIYYSQIVNDFQKGDIAEGYSVSREKKESFPLTVTSAQKNPTAFYLCASSSISGQGTNYGYTFGSGTRLTVV.

The chain combines TRBV5-8 with TRBJ1-2, with no clear D. Germline values: CDR1 SGHTS, CDR2 YDEGEE. Trimming took off 4 bases at V and 7 bases at J, with 14 bases between the two ends. The CDR3 runs 13 residues. The CDR3 sequence is CASSGELVTGYTF. The CDR3 DNA sequence: TGTGCCAGCAGCGGGGAGCTGGTTACTGGCTACACCTTC.

CDR3 region: CASSETSGGTLTQDTQYF. In nucleotides, the CDR3 is TGTGCCAGCAGCGAAACTAGCGGGGGGACCCTCACACAAGATACGCAGTATTTT. The genes are TRBV7-9 and TRBJ2-3, with 12 bases fitting TRBD2. In germline, CDR1 is SEHNR, CDR2 FQNEAQ (reference sequence). V dropped 5 bases and J dropped 5; count of bases not matched to a gene: 14. The CDR3 is 18 residues long.

The J gene is TRBJ1-2, the V gene TRBV11-3, with TRBD1 matching 7 bases. In germline, CDR1 is SGHNT, CDR2 YENEEA. The CDR3 totals 16 residues. V trimming: 3 bases; J trimming: 5 bases; junction bases outside the gene matches: 12. CDR3 amino acids: CASSFEMGQTPYGYTF. The DNA for the CDR3 is TGTGCCAGCAGCTTTGAGATGGGACAGACGCCATATGGCTACACCTTC.

This CDR3 reads CASSLWGGREPQHF. As DNA, the CDR3 is TGTGCCAGCAGTTTATGGGGGGGGCGCGAGCCCCAGCATTTT. The chain has TRBV28 and TRBJ1-5; D possibly corresponds to TRBD1 (6 bases). V was trimmed by 0 bases and J by 8 bases, leaving 11 bases between them. The germline V gene has CDR1 MDHEN and CDR2 SYDVKM. CDR3 length: 14 amino acids.

V is TRBV11-2 and J is TRBJ2-1; D is uncertain. CDR1 and CDR2 from the germline V gene are SGHAT and FQNNGV. V was cut by 2 bases and J by 8 bases, with 13 bases left in between. This CDR3 comprises 14 residues. The CDR3 DNA reads as TGTGCCAGCAGCTTAATATCCCGCACACATGAGCAGTTCTTC. Its protein product is CASSLISRTHEQFF.